These 29 T cell receptor beta chains share one sample of origin, sequenced in a study of cytomegalovirus exposure and HLA in healthy donors. Produced via immunoSEQ multiplex PCR; TCRdb's table is partial and in-frame only. The sample holds about 57,000 clones, roughly 90% seen once. The sample was PBMCs. The receptor set was obtained from a young woman in good health and CMV-seronegative.

CDR3 coding DNA: TGTGCCAGCAGCCAGACAGGGAATCATGAAAAACTGTTTTTT. This translates into CASSQTGNHEKLFF. The chain carries TRBV11-1 and TRBJ1-4, with TRBD1 identical over 7 bases. V was pared by 5 bases and J by 6 bases, with 6 bases of the junction left unmatched. Germline-derived CDR1 and CDR2 are SGHAT and FQDESV (reference sequence). The CDR3 runs 14 residues.

This sequence joins TRBV6-1 and TRBJ2-2, with a tentative D call TRBD1 (6 bases). This CDR3 comprises 16 residues. V dropped 2 bases and J dropped 4 bases, with 14 bases sitting between them. The germline V gene has CDR1 MNHNS and CDR2 SASEGT. The CDR3 sequence is CASSELGGRGTGELFF. The CDR3 nucleotides are TGTGCCAGCAGTGAACTTGGGGGCAGGGGCACCGGGGAGCTGTTTTTT.

The chain has TRBV10-3 and TRBJ2-7, with 11 bases aligning to TRBD1. Germline V lookup: CDR1 ENHRY, CDR2 SYGVKD. This CDR3 comprises 14 residues. With V trimmed by 6 bases and J by 4 bases, 5 bases remained unmatched. In DNA, the CDR3 is TGTGCCATCAGGACGGGGACAGGGGGTTACGAGCAGTACTTC. It yields the protein CAIRTGTGGYEQYF.

This chain joins TRBV10-3 and TRBJ1-5; a possible D gene is TRBD1 (6 bases). This CDR3 has 16 amino acids. Deletions cut 3 bases from V and 6 bases from J, with 18 bases between. Germline assignment: CDR1 ENHRY and CDR2 SYGVKD. CDR3 region: CAISDTEGTRSQPQHF. The CDR3 DNA reads TGTGCCATCAGTGATACGGAAGGGACAAGGAGTCAGCCCCAGCATTTT.

This rearrangement joins TRBV7-9 to TRBJ1-6; D possibly corresponds to TRBD1 (5 bases). The CDR3 is 15 residues long. The germline V gene encodes CDR1 SEHNR and CDR2 FQNEAQ (reference sequence). The V and J ends lost 5 bases and 11 bases respectively, with 19 bases between them. The CDR3 DNA reads as TGTGCCAGCAGCCCGGTGGGAGGGGAGGAACCACCCCTCCACTTT. Its protein product is CASSPVGGEEPPLHF.

This chain joins TRBV18 and TRBJ2-3; TRBD2 might be the D (6 bases). Looked up from germline, CDR1 is KGHSH and CDR2 is LQKENI. Trimming removed 1 base from V and 1 base from J, with 12 bases in between. This CDR3 is built from 16 residues. The CDR3 reads CASSPLDGGGTDTQYF. CDR3 nucleotides: TGTGCCAGCTCACCACTGGACGGAGGGGGCACAGATACGCAGTATTTT.

The chain is built from TRBV6-1 and TRBJ2-1; 11 nucleotides align to TRBD2. The V segment lost 2 bases and the J segment 0 bases; nucleotides outside the gene matches: 12. This CDR3 region has 20 residues. Germline-derived CDR1 and CDR2 are MNHNS and SASEGT. This CDR3 is CASSETSGSLRLDSYNEQFF. The CDR3 nucleotides read TGTGCCAGCAGTGAAACTAGCGGGAGCCTACGCCTCGACTCCTACAATGAGCAGTTCTTC.

This clone has more than one count but fewer than ten. This chain uses TRBV21-1 with TRBJ1-1; the table assigns TRBD1, which was not confirmed against the DNA. TRBV21-1 is termed a pseudogene. The CDR3 totals 15 residues. For the CDR3, the DNA is TGTGCCAGCACGGTCAGGGGCCCTGAGAATACTGAAGCTTTCTTT. Protein product: CASTVRGPENTEAFF.

The chain is built from TRBV2 and TRBJ2-7, with unresolved D. This CDR3 contains 11 residues. The V and J ends lost 4 bases and 3 bases respectively, with 4 bases between them. Germline CDR1 is SNHLY and CDR2 is FYNNEI. The CDR3 loop reads CASSGRYEQYF. CDR3 DNA sequence: TGTGCCAGCAGTGGTCGCTACGAGCAGTACTTC.

This rearrangement joins TRBV7-2 to TRBJ2-5; a weak D match, TRBD2 (5 bases). CDR1 is SGHTA, CDR2 FQGNSA, per germline. CDR3 length equals 14 residues. The V and J ends lost 4 bases and 6 bases respectively, with 15 bases between them. CDR3: CASSYGASTQTQYF. DNA of the CDR3: TGTGCCAGCAGCTACGGCGCTAGCACGCAGACCCAGTACTTC.

The genes are TRBV7-8 and TRBJ2-1, with D hard to call. The CDR3 runs 14 residues. Germline loops: CDR1 SGHVS, CDR2 FQNEAQ. V lost 5 bases and J 8 bases, leaving 16 bases between the germline ends. The DNA for the CDR3 is TGTGCCAGCAGCCCACGGCCTCGTCGGGATGAGCAGTTCTTC. The encoded protein is CASSPRPRRDEQFF.

In its sample, this clone was seen a few times. The same CDR3 can be traced to other DNA sequences in this sample. The rearrangement uses TRBV19 and TRBJ1-5; D uncertain. Germline CDR1 LNHDA, CDR2 SQIVND (reference sequence). The V gene lost 5 bases and the J gene lost 3 bases, with 8 bases spanning the gap. This CDR3 comprises 13 residues. The CDR3 bases are TGTGCCAGTAGTCCAGGCCTCAATCAGCCCCAGCATTTT. Translated, it gives CASSPGLNQPQHF.

This clone was seen more than once but under ten times. The V and J genes are TRBV10-3 and TRBJ2-7; 12 nucleotides match TRBD2. The ends lost 6 bases at V and 0 bases at J; junction bases unmatched: 6. This CDR3 has 16 residues. Germline V lookup: CDR1 ENHRY, CDR2 SYGVKD. This CDR3 is CAIRPSGRGSSYEQYF. The CDR3 DNA sequence: TGTGCCATCAGGCCTAGCGGGAGGGGGAGCTCCTACGAGCAGTACTTC.

This chain uses TRBV11-2 with TRBJ2-2, with TRBD1 as a possible D gene (5 bases). CDR1 and CDR2 (germline): SGHAT, FQNNGV. V lost 4 bases to trimming and J lost 6 bases, with 12 bases between them. This CDR3 spans 14 amino acids. The CDR3 DNA is TGTGCCAGCAGCTCCATTAACAGGTCCGGGGAGCTGTTTTTT. This codes for CASSSINRSGELFF.

For the CDR3, the DNA is TGTGCCAGTGATGTGAAGGGGGCGACGGCGTCAGCTAATGAAAAACTGTTTTTT. Encoded protein: CASDVKGATASANEKLFF. The rearrangement uses TRBV19 and TRBJ1-4; TRBD1 agrees at 7 bases. The CDR3 covers 18 residues. Germline loops: CDR1 LNHDA, CDR2 SQIVND (reference sequence). V lost 8 bases and J lost 3; bases outside the gene matches: 18.

The chain has TRBV7-2 and TRBJ2-1; a possible D gene is TRBD1 (5 bases). V shed 2 bases and J shed 0 bases, with 11 bases lying between them. Looked up from germline, CDR1 is SGHTA and CDR2 is FQGNSA. The CDR3 consists of 16 residues. As DNA, the CDR3 is TGTGCCAGCAGCTTACAGGGCGGCAGCTCCTACAATGAGCAGTTCTTC. It translates to CASSLQGGSSYNEQFF.

In nucleotides, the CDR3 is TGCGCCAGCAGCCCACCGGCTAGCGGGAGTGCAGATACGCAGTATTTT. Residues: CASSPPASGSADTQYF. V and J are TRBV5-1 and TRBJ2-3; 10 bases fit TRBD2. Germline V gene sequence: CDR1 SGHRS, CDR2 YFSETQ. With 4 bases clipped from V and 4 bases from J, the junction kept 9 bases outside the gene matches. The CDR3 runs 16 residues.

This clone was observed a single time. V and J are TRBV19 and TRBJ2-7, with TRBD2 matching 7 bases. CDR1 is LNHDA, CDR2 SQIVND, per germline (reference sequence). CDR3 length equals 14 residues. Losses at the gene ends were 5 bases for V and 0 bases for J; bases not matched to a gene: 4. CDR3 sequence reads: CASSHGRASYEQYF. CDR3 DNA sequence: TGTGCCAGTAGTCATGGGAGGGCCTCCTACGAGCAGTACTTC.

The rearrangement uses TRBV19 and TRBJ2-1; 9 bases fit TRBD2. In germline, CDR1 is LNHDA, CDR2 SQIVND (reference sequence). The CDR3 spans 16 residues. Trimming cost V 3 bases and J 8 bases; bases outside gene matches: 11. CDR3 in amino acids: CASSMPLAGGLYEQFF. The CDR3 coding sequence is TGTGCCAGTAGTATGCCCCTGGCGGGAGGGCTCTATGAGCAGTTCTTC.

The chain combines TRBV28 with TRBJ1-2; D unresolved. V shed 5 bases and J shed 5 bases, with 12 bases lying between them. CDR1 and CDR2 (germline): MDHEN, SYDVKM. The CDR3 covers 13 residues. The CDR3 region has the DNA TGTGCCAGCAGTATAACAAGGAGTTATGGCTACACCTTC. Translating gives CASSITRSYGYTF.

The chain is built from TRBV19 and TRBJ2-7, with 8 positions matching TRBD1. Germline V gives CDR1 LNHDA, CDR2 SQIVND (reference sequence). The length of the CDR3 is 11 residues. With V trimmed by 5 bases and J by 10 bases, 4 bases remained unmatched. Here the CDR3 DNA reads TGTGCCAGTAGTGACAGGGGAACTCAGTACTTC. It translates to CASSDRGTQYF.

The chain uses TRBV5-6 and TRBJ2-1; a possible D gene is TRBD1 (6 bases). Germline values: CDR1 SGHDT, CDR2 YYEEEE. V shed 3 bases and J shed 1 base, with 17 bases lying between them. The CDR3 is 17 amino acids. The CDR3 region is CASSSRRTAPSYNEQFF. The CDR3 nucleotides read TGTGCCAGCAGCTCCAGGCGGACAGCACCTTCCTACAATGAGCAGTTCTTC.

V usage is TRBV30 and J usage is TRBJ1-5, with D possibly TRBD1 on 6 matching bases. Trimming cost V 3 bases and J 3 bases, with 15 bases left between them. The length of the CDR3 is 15 residues. Germline CDR1 GTSNPN, CDR2 SVGIG (reference sequence). The CDR3 spells CAWRAQGKPNQPQHF. In nucleotides, the CDR3 is TGTGCCTGGAGGGCACAGGGCAAACCCAATCAGCCCCAGCATTTT.

The chain has TRBV19 and TRBJ2-5; a possible D gene is TRBD2 (6 bases). Germline CDR1 and CDR2: LNHDA and SQIVND (reference sequence). The V end lost 10 bases, the J end lost 5 bases, and 17 bases lay between the germline ends. The CDR3 has 13 amino acids. The CDR3 sequence is CATSRGSGETQYF. The CDR3 DNA sequence: TGTGCCACCTCACGGGGGTCTGGGGAGACCCAGTACTTC.

The chain recombines TRBV7-6 with TRBJ2-7, with a tentative D call TRBD1 (6 bases). The CDR3 extends over 15 amino acids. The germline V gene encodes CDR1 SGHVS and CDR2 FNYEAQ. Trimming pared 5 bases from V and 3 bases from J, leaving 17 bases between. As DNA, the CDR3 is TGTGCCAGCAGCCTAACAGGGAATAGAAACTACGAGCAGTACTTC. Translation: CASSLTGNRNYEQYF.

This sequence joins TRBV6-5 and TRBJ1-1; D unclear. The CDR3 runs 11 residues. In germline, CDR1 is MNHEY, CDR2 SVGAGI. The V end lost 8 bases, the J end lost 5 bases, and 9 bases lay between the germline ends. CDR3 DNA: TGTGCCAGCGGTGCCGGGACTGAAGCTTTCTTT. Protein: CASGAGTEAFF.

This chain joins TRBV2 and TRBJ2-2; D perhaps matches TRBD2 (5 bases). The length of the CDR3 is 14 residues. Trimming left V 6 bases short and J 4 bases short, with 12 bases between. Germline V gene data show CDR1 as SNHLY and CDR2 as FYNNEI. The DNA for the CDR3 is TGTGCCAGCAGGGTGAGGGCCACCACCGGGGAGCTGTTTTTT. Its translation: CASRVRATTGELFF.

The genes are TRBV5-1 and TRBJ1-2; 8 nucleotides align to TRBD1. Germline V CDR1 and CDR2: SGHRS, YFSETQ. Losses at the gene ends were 4 bases for V and 0 bases for J; bases not matched to a gene: 11. The CDR3 length is 17 residues. The CDR3 DNA sequence: TGCGCCAGCAGCCCCTTAGGCAGGGGGCAATCTAACTATGGCTACACCTTC. Residues: CASSPLGRGQSNYGYTF.

The chain joins TRBV6-5 to TRBJ2-1, with 7 bases fitting TRBD2. The junction had 9 bases not matched to a gene; V was cut back by 4 bases and J by 6 bases. Germline-derived CDR1 and CDR2 are MNHEY and SVGAGI. CDR3 size: 15 residues. In DNA form, the CDR3 reads TGTGCCAGCAGTTGGCCGGGACTAACCACCAATGAGCAGTTCTTC. Translated: CASSWPGLTTNEQFF.